This passage covers 26 T cell receptor beta chains from one sample sequenced in a study of long-term antiretroviral therapy in people with HIV. Samples were assayed with immunoSEQ v3.0 at survey level. The table came from immunoSEQ multiplex PCR; TCRdb's copy has only in-frame clones and leaves some out. The sample has 35,000 to 40,000 clones, 80% seen once. The sequencing used unsorted PBMCs, collected 1.5 years after starting antiretroviral therapy. The origin of the receptors is a man between 18 and 35 years old with HIV.

The chain recombines TRBV10-3 with TRBJ2-7; tentative D call: TRBD1 (7 bases). The V end lost 10 bases, the J end lost 3 bases, and 16 bases lay between the germline ends. The length of the CDR3 is 13 residues. Germline values: CDR1 ENHRY, CDR2 SYGVKD. The CDR3 loop is CATGRGGGYEQYF. The CDR3 DNA reads as TGTGCCACCGGGAGAGGGGGCGGCTACGAGCAGTACTTC.

V usage is TRBV11-2 and J usage is TRBJ1-5, with no clear D. Germline V gives CDR1 SGHAT, CDR2 FQNNGV. Trimming left V 3 bases short and J 7 bases short, with 10 bases between. CDR3 length equals 13 residues. The CDR3 region is CASSFNRGQPQHF. The CDR3 coding sequence is TGTGCCAGCAGCTTTAATAGAGGCCAGCCCCAGCATTTT.

The chain employs TRBV13 and TRBJ1-1, with a weak D call TRBD1 (5 bases). In germline, CDR1 is PRHDT, CDR2 FYEKMQ (reference sequence). The CDR3 runs to 14 residues. V was trimmed by 5 bases and J by 1 base, leaving 11 bases between them. The CDR3 protein is CASSSRQWNTEAFF. Here the CDR3 DNA reads TGTGCCAGCAGCAGCCGACAGTGGAACACTGAAGCTTTCTTT.

The CDR3 protein is CASSLGGGGETQYF. The DNA for the CDR3 is TGTGCCAGCAGCCTTGGAGGTGGCGGAGAGACCCAGTACTTC. The genes are TRBV9 and TRBJ2-5; D might be TRBD2 (5 bases). The CDR3 sequence is 14 residues long. With 4 bases removed from V and 4 bases from J, the gap between germline ends came to 14 bases. In germline, CDR1 is SGDLS, CDR2 YYNGEE. The variable domain in full, with the rest retrieved from reference TRBV9 and TRBJ2-5, is DSGVTQTPKHLITATGQRVTLRCSPRSGDLSVYWYQQSLDQGLQFLIQYYNGEERAKGNILERFSAQQFPDLHSELNLSSLELGDSALYFCASSLGGGGETQYFGPGTRLLVL.

The rearrangement joins TRBV30 to TRBJ1-3, with a weak D call TRBD1 (5 bases). The CDR3 loop spans 17 amino acids. Germline CDR1 is GTSNPN and CDR2 is SVGIG (reference sequence). V was cut by 3 bases and J by 0 bases, with 18 bases left in between. CDR3 sequence reads: CAWSGGGPFSSGNTIYF. The CDR3 coding sequence is TGTGCCTGGAGCGGGGGGGGTCCTTTCTCCTCTGGAAACACCATATATTTT.

The V call is TRBV29-1, the J call TRBJ2-7, with a possible D match to TRBD2 (6 bases). V was cut by 2 bases and J by 6 bases, with 17 bases left in between. From germline, CDR1 is SQVTM and CDR2 ANQGSEA. This CDR3 contains 14 residues. CDR3 sequence: CSVELGLSVSEQYF. The CDR3 DNA reads as TGCAGCGTTGAATTGGGACTCTCAGTCTCCGAGCAGTACTTC.

V gene TRBV28 combines with J gene TRBJ2-5; 10 nucleotides agree with TRBD1. V was clipped by 6 bases and J by 6 bases; unmatched bases: 1. The CDR3 is made up of 12 amino acids. Per germline, CDR1 MDHEN and CDR2 SYDVKM. CDR3 loop: CASRGQGQTQYF. CDR3 bases: TGTGCCAGCAGGGGACAGGGGCAGACCCAGTACTTC.

The chain recombines TRBV19 with TRBJ1-2; unclear D gene. Per the germline V gene, CDR1 is LNHDA and CDR2 is SQIVND (reference sequence). Trimming stripped 6 bases from V and 0 bases from J, with 11 bases between. The CDR3 is 14 amino acids. CDR3 DNA sequence: TGTGCCAGTAGCTCGCTCCCAGCTAACTATGGCTACACCTTC. Translation gives CASSSLPANYGYTF.

J is TRBJ1-1 and V is TRBV6-5; D is possibly TRBD1 (6 bases). The germline V gene has CDR1 MNHEY and CDR2 SVGAGI. This CDR3 is 15 amino acids long. V was cut by 6 bases and J by 4 bases, with 18 bases left in between. The CDR3 loop is CASRETQGLSTEAFF. CDR3 DNA sequence: TGTGCCAGCAGGGAAACTCAGGGGCTGAGCACTGAAGCTTTCTTT.

The chain recombines TRBV28 with TRBJ2-1; 12 bases are shared with TRBD2. CDR1 and CDR2 from the germline V gene are MDHEN and SYDVKM. The CDR3 length is 15 residues. V lost 1 base and J lost 9; bases outside the gene matches: 4. CDR3 amino acids: CASSLSSGRATEQFF. The CDR3 nucleotides are TGTGCCAGCAGTTTATCTAGCGGGAGGGCCACTGAGCAGTTCTTC.

This clone was seen only a few times. The chain has TRBV10-1 and TRBJ1-2, with D uncertain. This CDR3 spans 14 amino acids. Trimming removed 5 bases from V and 3 bases from J, with 13 bases in between. Germline V gives CDR1 WNHNN, CDR2 SYGVQD (reference sequence). The CDR3 nucleotides read TGCGCCAGCAGTTATATTAGGAGGGACTATGGCTACACCTTC. It translates to CASSYIRRDYGYTF.

The V call is TRBV5-4, the J call TRBJ2-1; TRBD2 agrees at 8 bases. The CDR3 runs 13 residues. V dropped 2 bases and J dropped 8; count of bases not matched to a gene: 3. The germline CDR1 and CDR2 sequences are SGHNT and YYREEE (reference sequence). The CDR3 DNA is TGTGCCAGCAGCTTAGCGGGAGTAGATGAGCAGTTCTTC. It yields the protein CASSLAGVDEQFF.

The chain uses TRBV7-8 and TRBJ2-7, with 7 bases fitting TRBD2. The germline V gene has CDR1 SGHVS and CDR2 FQNEAQ. This CDR3 region has 14 residues. After removal of 5 bases from V and 4 bases from J, the junction contained 8 bases not matched to a gene. The CDR3: CASSLAGARYEQYF. DNA for the CDR3: TGTGCCAGCAGCCTCGCGGGAGCTCGGTACGAGCAGTACTTC.

The chain joins TRBV27 to TRBJ1-4; D is perhaps TRBD1 (6 bases). Germline-derived CDR1 and CDR2 are MNHEY and SMNVEV (reference sequence). The germline V and J ends were trimmed by 6 bases and 3 bases, with 11 bases remaining between them. The CDR3 is 14 residues long. The CDR3 region has the DNA TGTGCCAGCAGAAACAGGGCGGCTAATGAAAAACTGTTTTTT. It translates to CASRNRAANEKLFF. The variable domain in full, completed from reference TRBV27 and TRBJ1-4, reads EAQVTQNPRYLITVTGKKLTVTCSQNMNHEYMSWYRQDPGLGLRQIYYSMNVEVTDKGDVPEGYKVSRKEKRNFPLILESPSPNQTSLYFCASRNRAANEKLFFGSGTQLSVL.

V usage is TRBV5-1 and J usage is TRBJ2-6, with TRBD2 as a possible D gene (6 bases). Trimming took off 3 bases at V and 0 bases at J, with 7 bases between the two ends. The CDR3 is 15 residues long. Germline CDR1 reads SGHRS; CDR2 reads YFSETQ. CDR3 region: CASSWRDSGANVLTF. The CDR3 DNA follows: TGCGCCAGCAGCTGGAGGGACTCTGGGGCCAACGTCCTGACTTTC.

The chain is built from TRBV7-9 and TRBJ1-1; tentative D call: TRBD1 (5 bases). V was trimmed by 5 bases and J by 5 bases, leaving 18 bases between them. Germline V gene sequence: CDR1 SEHNR, CDR2 FQNEAQ (reference sequence). CDR3 size: 15 residues. The DNA of the CDR3 is TGTGCCAGCAGCCTAACCGGGACCGCTGCGACTGAAGCTTTCTTT. Its protein product is CASSLTGTAATEAFF.

The V and J genes are TRBV11-2 and TRBJ2-7; 11 bases line up with TRBD2. The CDR3 runs to 17 residues. Germline lookup yields CDR1 SGHAT and CDR2 FQNNGV. Trimming took 4 bases from V and 6 from J; bases not matched to a gene: 14. CDR3 nucleotide sequence: TGTGCCAGCAGCTACCCGACTAGCGGGACAGTAATGGGCGAGCAGTACTTC. Residues: CASSYPTSGTVMGEQYF.

The chain uses TRBV18 and TRBJ2-6, with a weak D call TRBD1 (7 bases). CDR3 size: 17 residues. The V gene's germline CDR1 is KGHSH and CDR2 LQKENI. The ends were cut back, 6 bases at V and 1 base at J, with 16 bases in the middle. CDR3 protein: CASSRDSGLSGANVLTF. CDR3 bases: TGTGCCAGCTCGCGGGACAGCGGTTTATCTGGGGCCAACGTCCTGACTTTC.

This chain connects TRBV15 to TRBJ2-7; tentatively, D is TRBD2 (6 bases). This CDR3 is 15 amino acids long. The germline V gene has CDR1 LNHNV and CDR2 YYDKDF (reference sequence). Deletions cut 0 bases from V and 1 base from J, with 10 bases between. The CDR3 region is CATSRDGSRSYEQYF. The DNA of the CDR3 is TGTGCCACCAGCAGAGACGGGAGTCGTTCCTACGAGCAGTACTTC.

The chain employs TRBV5-1 and TRBJ2-7; 9 bases match TRBD1. V dropped 2 bases and J dropped 5; count of bases not matched to a gene: 2. CDR1 is SGHRS, CDR2 YFSETQ, per germline. The length of the CDR3 is 13 residues. The CDR3 DNA is TGCGCCAGCAGCTTAGGACAGGGGAACGAGCAGTACTTC. Translating gives CASSLGQGNEQYF. Combining the CDR3 with reference TRBV5-1 and TRBJ2-7 gives the whole variable domain KAGVTQTPRYLIKTRGQQVTLSCSPISGHRSVSWYQQTPGQGLQFLFEYFSETQRNKGNFPGRFSGRQFSNSRSEMNVSTLELGDSALYLCASSLGQGNEQYFGPGTRLTVT.

This clone appeared a single time. The chain has TRBV15 and TRBJ1-5; D may be TRBD1 (6 bases). The germline CDR1 and CDR2 sequences are LNHNV and YYDKDF (reference sequence). The CDR3 runs to 17 residues. The V gene lost 0 bases and the J gene lost 0 bases, with 12 bases spanning the gap. The CDR3 coding sequence is TGTGCCACCAGCAGAGAGATAGGACAGTCTAGCAATCAGCCCCAGCATTTT. It yields the protein CATSREIGQSSNQPQHF.

The chain uses TRBV15 and TRBJ2-1, with TRBD2 as a possible D gene (5 bases). CDR3 length equals 13 residues. Looked up from germline, CDR1 is LNHNV and CDR2 is YYDKDF (reference sequence). The germline V and J ends were trimmed by 7 bases and 0 bases, with 7 bases remaining between them. Written as DNA, the CDR3 is TGTGCCACCAAACTAGACTCCTACAATGAGCAGTTCTTC. Translating it yields CATKLDSYNEQFF.

The chain has TRBV5-4 and TRBJ2-1; 7 bases line up with TRBD2. This CDR3 is 17 amino acids long. The germline V gene encodes CDR1 SGHNT and CDR2 YYREEE (reference sequence). Trimming removed 3 bases from V and 7 bases from J; junction bases left unmatched: 16. The CDR3 reads CASSSTTSAVWLNEQFF. In DNA, the CDR3 is TGTGCCAGCAGCTCAACTACTAGCGCCGTTTGGCTTAATGAGCAGTTCTTC.

V gene TRBV7-2 combines with J gene TRBJ1-3, with 8 bases matching TRBD1. This CDR3 is 18 amino acids long. The ends lost 2 bases at V and 1 base at J; junction bases unmatched: 10. Germline assignment: CDR1 SGHTA and CDR2 FQGNSA. The CDR3 DNA sequence: TGTGCCAGCAGCTTACTCCTTGGACAGGGTGGTTCTGGAAACACCATATATTTT. This sequence encodes CASSLLLGQGGSGNTIYF.

The chain's CDR3 is CAIGPGGSYGYTF. In nucleotides, the CDR3 is TGTGCCATCGGACCGGGAGGAAGCTACGGCTACACCTTC. The gene calls are TRBV6-5 and TRBJ1-2; no clear D gene. The germline V gene has CDR1 MNHEY and CDR2 SVGAGI. The CDR3 is 13 residues long. V was clipped by 10 bases and J by 8 bases, with 20 bases between them.

The chain has TRBV19 and TRBJ1-1; no clear D. Germline V CDR1 and CDR2: LNHDA, SQIVND (reference sequence). The CDR3 spans 15 residues. V lost 2 bases and J lost 6, with 16 bases in between. The CDR3 sequence: CASSISGGFLAEAFF. The DNA for the CDR3 is TGTGCCAGTAGTATAAGTGGAGGGTTCTTGGCTGAAGCTTTCTTT.